One sample yielded the 11 T cell receptor beta chains listed below, sequenced in a study of T-cell memory formation after mild COVID-19. TCRdb fed the 5' RACE reads into MiXCR, producing one record per CDR3 protein. The sample includes hundreds of thousands of distinct CDR3 sequences, approximately 25% of them seen just once. The sample taken for sequencing was PBMCs or a T cell subset sorted from them (not recorded which). The receptor source for this set is an adult woman who had mild COVID-19 (a few samples of this study predate the infection). Cell type and time point are not known.

The chain uses TRBV10-2 and TRBJ1-1; no firm D call. Germline V lookup: CDR1 WSHSY, CDR2 SAAADI. This CDR3 is 14 amino acids long. V was trimmed by 6 bases and J by 2 bases, leaving 13 bases between them. CDR3 sequence reads: CASSFALGNTEAFF. CDR3 DNA sequence: TGCGCCAGCAGCTTTGCTCTGGGCAACACTGAAGCTTTCTTT.

The chain has TRBV7-2 and TRBJ2-3, with D perhaps given as TRBD1 or TRBD2 (5 bases each). Deletions cut 3 bases from V and 9 bases from J, with 19 bases between. CDR1 SGHTA and CDR2 FQGNSA come from the germline V gene. The CDR3 length is 15 residues. The CDR3, as DNA: TGTGCCAGCAGCTTCGACCGGGACCCCCTAGGGACGCAGTATTTT. It yields the protein CASSFDRDPLGTQYF.

The chain recombines TRBV12-5 with TRBJ2-3; 7 nucleotides align to TRBD1. V shed 6 bases, J shed 0 bases, and the junction held 6 bases outside the gene matches. The CDR3 is made up of 15 amino acids. Germline CDR1 and CDR2: LGHNT and FRNRAP. CDR3 loop: CASGGQLSSTDTQYF. The CDR3 DNA follows: TGTGCTAGTGGGGGACAGCTGTCTAGCACAGATACGCAGTATTTT. The full variable domain, rest sourced from reference TRBV12-5 and TRBJ2-3, is DARVTQTPRHKVTEMGQEVTMRCQPILGHNTVFWYRQTMMQGLELLAYFRNRAPLDDSGMPKDRFSAEMPDATLATLKIQPSEPRDSAVYFCASGGQLSSTDTQYFGPGTRLTVL.

This clonotype occurred many times. This chain uses TRBV12-3 or TRBV12-4 with TRBJ2-7; 8 positions match TRBD1. After removal of 5 bases from V and 4 bases from J, the junction contained 10 bases not matched to a gene. The CDR3 loop spans 15 amino acids. The CDR3 sequence: CASSNYRGIIYEQYF. The CDR3 nucleotides are TGTGCCAGCAGTAATTACAGGGGGATTATTTACGAGCAGTACTTC.

The rearrangement uses TRBV5-6 and TRBJ2-4; D remains unclear. The germline V and J ends were trimmed by 0 bases and 0 bases, with 7 bases remaining between them. This CDR3 comprises 15 residues. CDR1 is SGHDT and CDR2 is YYEEEE in the germline V gene. CDR3 residues: CASSLVVLAKNIQYF. The CDR3 nucleotides read TGTGCCAGCAGCTTGGTGGTCCTAGCCAAAAACATTCAGTACTTC.

This rearrangement joins TRBV29-1 to TRBJ2-1; D gene ambiguous. Germline loops: CDR1 SQVTM, CDR2 ANQGSEA. The CDR3 runs to 13 residues. V was clipped by 4 bases and J by 4 bases, with 11 bases between them. The CDR3 is CSVGLMDYNEQFF. The CDR3 nucleotides read TGCAGCGTTGGGCTGATGGATTACAATGAGCAGTTCTTC.

This chain joins TRBV12-3 or TRBV12-4 and TRBJ2-1, with TRBD2 matching 10 bases. V was pared by 5 bases and J by 2 bases, with 9 bases of the junction left unmatched. The CDR3 has 17 residues. The CDR3 protein is CASSLGLARNPYNEQFF. As DNA, the CDR3 is TGTGCCAGCAGTCTGGGACTAGCGAGGAACCCCTACAATGAGCAGTTCTTC.

The chain carries TRBV18 and TRBJ1-1; TRBD1 matches at 7 bases. The V gene end was trimmed by 3 bases and the J gene end by 0 bases; junction bases not matched to a gene: 10. Germline V gene lookup returns CDR1 KGHSH and CDR2 LQKENI. The CDR3 spans 17 residues. CDR3 sequence: CASSPNIRTGMNTEAFF. The CDR3, as DNA: TGTGCCAGCTCACCCAATATTAGGACAGGCATGAACACTGAAGCTTTCTTT.

This clonotype was counted only a few times. The chain links TRBV12-3 or TRBV12-4 to TRBJ2-5; D unclear. The length of the CDR3 is 15 residues. Trimming took 5 bases from V and 3 from J, leaving 16 bases between them. CDR3 nucleotide sequence: TGTGCCAGCAGTCCAGCCTTACACAGAAAAGAGACCCAGTACTTC. This encodes CASSPALHRKETQYF.

This chain uses TRBV5-6 with TRBJ2-7; D is unresolved. The CDR3 consists of 15 residues. V was clipped by 0 bases and J by 2 bases, with 12 bases between them. Germline assignment: CDR1 SGHDT and CDR2 YYEEEE. CDR3 region: CASSLVGQGTYEQYF. The CDR3 DNA sequence: TGTGCCAGCAGCTTGGTCGGCCAAGGAACCTACGAGCAGTACTTC.

The table lists this clonotype with a few counts. The chain employs TRBV12-3 or TRBV12-4 and TRBJ2-5, with D maybe TRBD2 (5 bases). CDR3 size: 17 residues. Trimming removed 0 bases at V and 6 bases at J, with 20 bases between. The CDR3 region is CASSLAEPTSEGKTQYF. In DNA, the CDR3 is TGTGCCAGCAGTTTAGCGGAGCCCACTAGTGAGGGAAAGACCCAGTACTTC.